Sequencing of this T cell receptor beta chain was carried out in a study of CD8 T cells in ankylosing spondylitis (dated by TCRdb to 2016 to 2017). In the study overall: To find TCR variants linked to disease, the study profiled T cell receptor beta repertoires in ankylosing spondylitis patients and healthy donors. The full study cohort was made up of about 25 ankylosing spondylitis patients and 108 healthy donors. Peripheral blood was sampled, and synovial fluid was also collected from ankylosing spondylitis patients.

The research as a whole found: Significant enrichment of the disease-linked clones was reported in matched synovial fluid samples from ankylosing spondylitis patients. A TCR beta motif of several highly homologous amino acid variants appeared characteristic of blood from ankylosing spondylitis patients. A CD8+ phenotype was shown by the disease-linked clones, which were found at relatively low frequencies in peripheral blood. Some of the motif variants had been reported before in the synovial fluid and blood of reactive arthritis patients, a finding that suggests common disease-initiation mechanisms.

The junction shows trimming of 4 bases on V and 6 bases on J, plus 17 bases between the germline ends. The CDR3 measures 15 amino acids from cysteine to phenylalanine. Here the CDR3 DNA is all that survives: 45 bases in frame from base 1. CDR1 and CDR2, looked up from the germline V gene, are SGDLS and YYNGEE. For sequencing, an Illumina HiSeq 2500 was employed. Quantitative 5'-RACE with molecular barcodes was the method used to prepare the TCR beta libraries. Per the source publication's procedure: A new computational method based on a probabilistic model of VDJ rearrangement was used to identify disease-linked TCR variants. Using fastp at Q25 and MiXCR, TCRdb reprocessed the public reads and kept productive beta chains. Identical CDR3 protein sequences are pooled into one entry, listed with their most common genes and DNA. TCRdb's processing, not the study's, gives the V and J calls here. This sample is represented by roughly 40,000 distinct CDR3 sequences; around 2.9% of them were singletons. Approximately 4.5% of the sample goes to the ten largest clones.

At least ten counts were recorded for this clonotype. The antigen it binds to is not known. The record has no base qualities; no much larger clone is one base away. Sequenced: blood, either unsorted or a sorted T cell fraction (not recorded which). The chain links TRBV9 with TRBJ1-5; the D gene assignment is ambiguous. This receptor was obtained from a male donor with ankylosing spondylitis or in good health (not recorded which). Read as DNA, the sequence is TGTGCCAGCAGCCCGTTGGACGGTCGTAGTCAGCCCCAGCATTTT. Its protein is CASSPLDGRSQPQHF.